The rows below give T cell receptor beta chains drawn from one sample of a study of post-analysis software for immune sequencing data. TCRdb passed the PCR reads through MiXCR, listing each CDR3 protein once. The sample shows roughly 650,000 distinct CDR3 sequences, over 45% of them seen only once. Sequenced: blood. The receptors were sampled from a girl aged 2-10 years with multiple sclerosis. Both conserved end residues are part of each CDR3. D genes are given only for firm matches. Clone size is given for some rows only: seen once, a few or many times, or a class if the clone is expanded.

TRBV7-9,TRBJ1-1,TRBD1,NA,TGTGCCAGCACCCGACAGGGAGCGGACACTGAAGCTTTCTTT,CASTRQGADTEAFF
TRBV7-9,TRBJ2-7,NA,few,TGTGCCAGCAGCCGCCCTCCTAGGAACGAGCAGTACTTC,CASSRPPRNEQYF
TRBV20-1,TRBJ2-2,NA,NA,TGCAGTGTTCCACACGCAGCCGGGGAGCTGTTTTTT,CSVPHAAGELFF
TRBV11-2,TRBJ2-1,NA,NA,TGTGCCAGCAGCTCGCCGAGAATCTCCTACAATGAGCAGTTCTTC,CASSSPRISYNEQFF
TRBV20-1,TRBJ2-5,TRBD2,NA,TGCAGTGCTCCTCATCGGGGGGAGGGCCGTGGGGAGACCCAGTACTTC,CSAPHRGEGRGETQYF
TRBV29-1,TRBJ2-3,NA,NA,TGCAGCGTTATGACAGATACGCAGTATTTT,CSVMTDTQYF
TRBV3-1,TRBJ1-1,NA,NA,TGTGCCAGCAGCTCTGCTCACCTGGGAACTGAAGCTTTCTTT,CASSSAHLGTEAFF
TRBV10-3,TRBJ1-1,NA,few,TGTGCCATTCGGGACTCGATGAACACTGAAGCTTTCTTT,CAIRDSMNTEAFF
TRBV20-1,TRBJ2-5,NA,NA,TGCAGTGCTAGAGCGGGATTCCAAGAGACCCAGTACTTC,CSARAGFQETQYF
TRBV20-1,TRBJ2-3,NA,NA,TGCAGTGCTGGGGACTCCGGCACAGATACGCAGTATTTT,CSAGDSGTDTQYF
TRBV15,TRBJ2-2,NA,few,TGTGCCACCAGCAGAGAACGGAACACCGGGGAGCTGTTTTTT,CATSRERNTGELFF
TRBV11-2,TRBJ1-1,NA,few,TGTGCCAGGGGGGCGCACACTGAAGCTTTCTTT,CARGAHTEAFF
TRBV24-1,TRBJ2-5,TRBD1,NA,TGTGCCACCAGTGAAGGGACAGGGTATCCACAAGAGGCCCAGTACTTC,CATSEGTGYPQEAQYF
TRBV7-2,TRBJ2-1,NA,NA,TGTGCCAGCAGCGGCCAGGGGGGGTTCTACAATGAGCAGTTCTTC,CASSGQGGFYNEQFF
TRBV7-9,TRBJ1-2,NA,few,TGTGCCAGCAGCGAGGGCCCCCACTATGGCTACACCTTC,CASSEGPHYGYTF
TRBV12-3/TRBV12-4,TRBJ2-7,NA,NA,TGTGCCAGTTCCAGGGTCTCTGCTACTGGCGAGCAGTACTTC,CASSRVSATGEQYF
TRBV7-2,TRBJ1-5,NA,NA,TGTGCCAGCAGCTTAGATTGGGGGTGGCCCCAGCATTTT,CASSLDWGWPQHF
TRBV3-1,TRBJ1-4,TRBD1,NA,TGTGCCAGCAGCCGACAGGGAGTTGAAAAACTGTTTTTT,CASSRQGVEKLFF
TRBV7-2,TRBJ2-1,TRBD2,NA,TGTGCCAGCAGCTCAGGGGCTAGCGGGAGGCCTGAGCAGTTCTTC,CASSSGASGRPEQFF
TRBV12-3/TRBV12-4,TRBJ2-7,TRBD1,NA,TGTGCCAGCAGTTTCCAACGAGGGACAGGGTGGAACTACGAGCAGTACTTC,CASSFQRGTGWNYEQYF
TRBV20-1,TRBJ2-3,NA,NA,TGCAGTGCTAGCGGAGCAGATACGCAGTATTTT,CSASGADTQYF
TRBV7-9,TRBJ2-7,TRBD1,NA,TGTGCCAGCAGCTTAGGACAGGGGGACTTCTCCTACGAGCAGTACTTC,CASSLGQGDFSYEQYF
TRBV27,TRBJ1-1,NA,NA,TGTGCCAGCAGTTCTTGGCAGGGGTCTGAAGCTTTCTTT,CASSSWQGSEAFF
TRBV10-3,TRBJ2-1,NA,NA,TGTGCCATCAGTGTAGGTTGGGGTCGTGGGTACAATGAGCAGTTCTTC,CAISVGWGRGYNEQFF
TRBV11-2,TRBJ2-1,NA,NA,TGTGCCAGCAGCTTAGATATGGCGCGCTCCTACAATGAGCAGTTCTTC,CASSLDMARSYNEQFF
TRBV30,TRBJ1-2,NA,NA,TGTGCCTGGAGTTTGGACACCGTAAAGAACTATGGCTACACCTTC,CAWSLDTVKNYGYTF
TRBV4-1,TRBJ1-1,TRBD1,NA,TGCGCCAGCAGCCAGCGGACAGGCCGGGCTGAAGCTTTCTTT,CASSQRTGRAEAFF
TRBV12-3/TRBV12-4,TRBJ2-7,NA,NA,TGTGCCAGCAGTTTCTTTAAAGGCGAGCAGTACTTC,CASSFFKGEQYF
TRBV12-3/TRBV12-4,TRBJ1-5,NA,NA,TGTGCCAGCAGTTTAGGAATGGGTAATCAGCCCCAGCATTTT,CASSLGMGNQPQHF
TRBV7-8,TRBJ2-1,TRBD2,NA,TGTGCCAGCAGCTTCCTACCCCCGGGACTAGCGAACAATGAGCAGTTCTTC,CASSFLPPGLANNEQFF
TRBV6-6,TRBJ2-1,TRBD2,NA,TGTGCCAGCAGTTATTACGGGGGGGCCTCCCACAATGAGCAGTTCTTC,CASSYYGGASHNEQFF
TRBV5-5,TRBJ2-7,TRBD2,NA,TGTGCCAGCAGCTTACTCGGGACTAGCTACGAGCAGTACTTC,CASSLLGTSYEQYF
TRBV9,TRBJ2-5,TRBD2,NA,TGTGCCAGCAGCGGCGGGACTAGCGGGAGGGTCGCATCAGAGACCCAGTACTTC,CASSGGTSGRVASETQYF
TRBV7-3,TRBJ2-1,NA,NA,TGTGCCAGCAGCTTAATAACAGGGTCCCACAATGAGCAGTTCTTC,CASSLITGSHNEQFF
TRBV20-1,TRBJ2-5,NA,NA,TGCAGTGCTAGAGATCGGGGAGAAGAGACCCAGTACTTC,CSARDRGEETQYF
TRBV12-3/TRBV12-4,TRBJ2-1,TRBD2,NA,TGTGCCAGCAGTTCCAGACTAGCGGGAGTTCACAATGAGCAGTTCTTC,CASSSRLAGVHNEQFF
TRBV14,TRBJ2-6,NA,once,TGTGCCAGCAGCCAAGGGGTAGGGACCAGCTCTGGGGCCAACGTCCTGACTTTC,CASSQGVGTSSGANVLTF
TRBV11-2,TRBJ2-1,NA,NA,TGTGCCAGCAGCTTAAATTCTGCAGCCCGGACCTACAATGAGCAGTTCTTC,CASSLNSAARTYNEQFF
TRBV6-5,TRBJ2-5,NA,NA,TGTGCCAGCAGTTACTCGCCAGGGGCGGGACAAGAGACCCAGTACTTC,CASSYSPGAGQETQYF
TRBV29-1,TRBJ2-1,TRBD2,NA,TGCAGCGTTGCCGCGCGAGCCGGGACTAGCTACAATGAGCAGTTCTTC,CSVAARAGTSYNEQFF
TRBV27,TRBJ2-4,NA,NA,TGTGCCAGCAGTTACGGACGAGGAAACATTCAGTACTTC,CASSYGRGNIQYF
TRBV6-6,TRBJ2-1,NA,NA,TGTGCCAGCAGTTACATCCAGGGTCCCTACAATGAGCAGTTCTTC,CASSYIQGPYNEQFF
TRBV20-1,TRBJ2-5,NA,NA,TGCAGTGCTGACGCCCCCGGTCGGAAAAAGGAGACCCAGTACTTC,CSADAPGRKKETQYF
TRBV12-3/TRBV12-4,TRBJ2-1,TRBD2,many,TGTGCCAGCAGTCTTAGCGGGGGCGAGCAGTTCTTC,CASSLSGGEQFF
TRBV29-1,TRBJ2-5,TRBD1,NA,TGCAGCGGAAGCGAACAGGGGTTTAACCAAGAGACCCAGTACTTC,CSGSEQGFNQETQYF
TRBV9,TRBJ2-1,NA,NA,TGTGCCAGCAGCGTTCAGGGGGGTGAGCAGTTCTTC,CASSVQGGEQFF
TRBV7-3,TRBJ1-1,NA,NA,TGTGCCAGCAGCTTATCGCGGATAGGGGACACTGAAGCTTTCTTT,CASSLSRIGDTEAFF
TRBV29-1,TRBJ1-2,TRBD1,NA,TGCAGCGTTGGAGGGACAGGGGGTCCCCATGGCTACACCTTC,CSVGGTGGPHGYTF
TRBV6-5,TRBJ1-2,NA,few,TGTGCCAGCAGTGGCGCAGACTATGGCTACACCTTC,CASSGADYGYTF
TRBV10-3,TRBJ2-3,NA,NA,TGTGCCATCAGTGAAGGGCCCGGCGGGACCTCCACAGATACGCAGTATTTT,CAISEGPGGTSTDTQYF